This TCR beta chain was documented in a study of PD-1 blockade in classical Hodgkin lymphoma. Germline CDR1 and CDR2: MNHNS and SASEGT. Trimming cost V 11 bases and J 3 bases; bases outside gene matches: 14. The CDR3 has 15 residues. The method was immunoSEQ multiplex PCR; TCRdb's version includes in-frame clones alone and lacks a portion of them. The repertoire consists of about 36,000 clones, with 60% to 80% occurring once and the leading ten covering 13% to 15%. With no exception, relapse followed autologous stem cell transplantation in all patients, and brentuximab vedotin exposure varied. The receptor was derived from a human donor with classical Hodgkin lymphoma. The specimen was peripheral blood mononuclear cells (PBMCs), collected before the second cycle of nivolumab. V is TRBV6-1 and J is TRBJ2-3; TRBD1 matches 7 bases. This CDR3 is CAGQRQGLVTDTQYF. Written as DNA, the CDR3 is TGTGCCGGCCAACGACAGGGATTGGTAACAGATACGCAGTATTTT.